This TCR beta chain was captured by sequencing in a study of CD8+ T cells in alopecia areata (dated by TCRdb to between 2017 and 2018). Regarding the study in general: The treated patients took part in an open-label pilot trial in which moderate-to-severe alopecia areata was treated with oral tofacitinib at 5 to 10 mg twice daily. Tofacitinib was administered for 6 to 18 months, and 6 months of follow-up off drug were then conducted to assess delayed response and recurrence. In treated patients, disease severity was measured using the SALT score, which gives the percentage of scalp surface area affected. In both human patients and the C3H/HeJ mouse model, the study applied high-throughput TCRbeta sequencing to look at T cell clonal expansion in alopecia areata. On the human side, TCRbeta sequencing was run on scalp tissue and on sorted CD4+ and CD8+ peripheral blood T cells from healthy controls and from alopecia areata patients with either patchy or totalis/universalis disease. Tofacitinib-treated patients had biopsies at baseline and at 4 and 24 weeks of treatment, with a later scalp biopsy in several patients. Clonality in the scalp was compared among normal scalp (n=4), patchy alopecia areata scalp (n=8), and alopecia totalis/universalis scalp (n=8). RNA came from the PAXgene miRNA kit for fixed scalp, the miRNeasy kit for PBMCs, and the RNeasy kit for mouse skin. TCRbeta CDR3 regions were amplified by immunoSEQ multiplex PCR with 35 Vbeta forward and 13 Jbeta reverse primers. What the work shows at the level of the full study, not this receptor alone: Scalp TCR repertoire analysis is complicated because resident alphabeta T cells in normal human skin are also sequenced, whereas mouse skin is dominated by gammadelta T cells. Tofacitinib significantly lowered scalp clonality and the number of expanded CD8+ clones among the top 100 scalp clones. Because the treated cohort was small and had just a single nonresponder, larger studies are needed to establish links between baseline CD8+ expansion and response. Higher clonality and more expanded CD8+ clones were observed in lesional scalp than in normal scalp, particularly in alopecia totalis/universalis, a finding suggestive of antigenic drive. During tofacitinib treatment, many expanded lesional clones stuck around in both scalp and blood, and this persistence may partly explain why relapse happens after treatment is stopped. TCR sequences shared between patients were less clear than in mice, possibly partly because of HLA diversity in the patient population.

For this clone: No cognate antigen has been identified for it. No clone much larger than this one lies a single base away; base qualities are absent.

The CDR3 covers 11 residues, taking in both the cysteine and the phenylalanine. The kept DNA is CDR3 alone, 33 bases in frame from the first base. Trimming costs V 9 bases and J 2 bases, and their ends lie 8 bases apart. Per the publication, the time point label means: 24 weeks on oral tofacitinib. Explained via the paper, the treatment or condition label denotes: oral pan-JAK inhibitor, 5-10 mg twice daily. Lesional scalp punch biopsies and peripheral blood were collected from alopecia areata patients. PBMCs were isolated by density centrifugation and stained for CD3, CD4 and CD8, after which CD4+ and CD8+ T cells were sorted on a FACSAria. The library was prepared using the immunoSEQ multiplex PCR assay. To provide template for TCR sequencing, every sample had RNA extracted and reverse transcribed into cDNA. SuperScript III was used for first-strand cDNA synthesis, primed with a 2:1 mix of oligo-dT and random hexamers. A synthetic immune receptor repertoire was used to gauge amplification bias, and whatever bias remained was removed computationally. Turning to the authors' computational methods: Raw reads were preprocessed for error removal, and CDR3 was defined according to IMGT conventions as running from the conserved cysteine to phenylalanine. To get clonality, Shannon entropy was normalized by log2 of the number of productive unique TCRs and the result was subtracted from 1. Whether scalp clones were CD4 or CD8 was inferred by matching scalp TCRbeta sequences against CD4 and CD8 repertoires sorted from blood. Entries here come from immuneACCESS through TCRdb and include only in-frame sequences with V and J called. Some clones fail to appear in such tables; in the studies checked, an unresolved V gene covers under half of the shortfall, and the cause of the remainder is unknown. V, J and clone size are taken as reported in that table, and D and trimming were inferred from the DNA itself. The sample table holds 150,000 to 250,000 clones, of which more than 45% were seen once. The ten largest make up approximately 5.1% of the sample.

The sequence was collected from a human donor with alopecia areata. Rearrangement joined TRBV23-1 to TRBJ2-7, with the D gene too uncertain to name. TRBV23-1 is identified as an open reading frame with a role that is uncertain. The material was CD4+ T cells sorted from blood, obtained at week 24, from a patient treated with tofacitinib. For the CDR3, the sequence is CARAKPYEQYF. The DNA sequence is TGCGCCAGGGCCAAACCCTACGAGCAGTACTTC.